This T cell receptor (beta chain) was captured by sequencing in a study of T cell changes during pregnancy in multiple sclerosis. Libraries were prepared by immunoSEQ multiplex PCR; TCRdb keeps only in-frame clonotypes and omits some of them. This table has about 41,000 clones, 70% to 90% appearing once. The sequencing here drew on CD4+ T cells from peripheral blood mononuclear cells, taken in the first trimester of pregnancy. The TCR was taken from a female donor with multiple sclerosis, enrolled in a pregnancy study.

CDR3 in DNA: TGTGCCAGCGAAAAGGGGGTAGCGGGAGCTCTTACGCAGTATTTT. Encoded protein: CASEKGVAGALTQYF. This chain joins TRBV6-4 and TRBJ2-3; 9 positions agree with TRBD2. This CDR3 is 15 amino acids long. In germline, CDR1 is MRHNA, CDR2 SNTAGT. Trimming removed 8 bases from V and 8 bases from J; junction bases left unmatched: 14.